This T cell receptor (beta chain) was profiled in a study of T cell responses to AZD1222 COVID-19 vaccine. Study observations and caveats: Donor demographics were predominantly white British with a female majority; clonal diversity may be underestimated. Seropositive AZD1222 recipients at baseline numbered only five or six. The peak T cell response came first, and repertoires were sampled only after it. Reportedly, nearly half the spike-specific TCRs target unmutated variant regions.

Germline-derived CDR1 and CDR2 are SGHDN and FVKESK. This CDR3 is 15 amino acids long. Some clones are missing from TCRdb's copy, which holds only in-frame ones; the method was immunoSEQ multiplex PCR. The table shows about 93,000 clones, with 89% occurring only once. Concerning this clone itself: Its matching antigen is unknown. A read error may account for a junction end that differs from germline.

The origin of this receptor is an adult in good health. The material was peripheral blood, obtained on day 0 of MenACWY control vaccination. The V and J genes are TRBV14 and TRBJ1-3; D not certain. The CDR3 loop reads CASSQVYSSGNIIYF. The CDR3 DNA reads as TGTGCCAGCAGCCAAGTGTATTCCTCTGGAAACATCATATATTTT.